These 21 T cell receptor beta chains share one sample of origin, sequenced in a study of CD8 T cells in Susac syndrome. Random hexamers primed reverse transcription of 0.5 to 1 ug RNA. MiXCR, run by TCRdb on the immunoSEQ multiplex PCR reads, gives a single entry per CDR3 protein. Of around 180,000 distinct CDR3 sequences in the sample, approximately 94% were seen once. The sequenced sample was CD4+ T cells from PBMCs. The receptors shown here come from a human donor with multiple sclerosis.

The chain couples TRBV5-6 to TRBJ1-5, with D perhaps TRBD1 (6 bases). V shed 4 bases and J shed 3 bases, with 11 bases lying between them. CDR1 is SGHDT and CDR2 is YYEEEE in the germline V gene. The CDR3 extends over 14 amino acids. DNA of the CDR3: TGTGCCAGCAGCCTAGGGGGGAACAATCAGCCCCAGCATTTT. It is translated as CASSLGGNNQPQHF.

The V call is TRBV6-5, the J call TRBJ1-1; D is perhaps TRBD1 (5 bases). The CDR3 consists of 14 residues. The ends were cut back, 7 bases at V and 6 bases at J, with 18 bases in the middle. Per germline, CDR1 MNHEY and CDR2 SVGAGI. This CDR3 reads CASTQTGPGPEAFF. CDR3 sequence (DNA): TGTGCCAGCACTCAAACAGGTCCGGGGCCTGAAGCTTTCTTT.

The CDR3 nucleotides read TGTGCCAGCTCCCCTGAAGGGGGTCGGGAGACCCAGTACTTC. Translated: CASSPEGGRETQYF. The genes are TRBV6-2 or TRBV6-3 and TRBJ2-5, with a tentative D call TRBD1 (6 bases). Trimming took off 8 bases at V and 5 bases at J, with 18 bases between the two ends. CDR1 is MNHEY, CDR2 SVGEGT, per germline. The CDR3 has 14 residues.

The chain joins TRBV12-3 or TRBV12-4 to TRBJ1-2; the D is unclear. The CDR3 runs 15 residues. V dropped 2 bases and J dropped 2 bases, with 12 bases sitting between them. CDR3 sequence (DNA): TGTGCCAGCAGTTTAAGAAGGGTCCAGAACTATGGCTACACCTTC. This encodes CASSLRRVQNYGYTF.

In its sample, this clonotype was seen once. This CDR3 is CASSLSREGEQFF. The CDR3 DNA is TGTGCCAGCAGTTTATCGCGGGAGGGGGAGCAGTTCTTC. This rearrangement joins TRBV27 to TRBJ2-1, with TRBD2 matching 9 bases. Germline lookup yields CDR1 MNHEY and CDR2 SMNVEV (reference sequence). The CDR3 is 13 amino acids. Trimming cost V 0 bases and J 10 bases; bases outside gene matches: 1.

The CDR3 sequence is CASSSVRGRAFF. As DNA, the CDR3 is TGTGCCAGCAGTTCCGTCAGGGGGCGAGCTTTCTTT. The chain links TRBV6-6 to TRBJ1-1; TRBD1 matches 8 bases. The CDR3 sequence is 12 residues long. Germline values: CDR1 MNHNY, CDR2 SVGAGI (reference sequence). V was pared by 4 bases and J by 10 bases, with 5 bases of the junction left unmatched.

This clonotype has a single count. This chain uses TRBV20-1 with TRBJ2-7; the D is unclear. The germline V gene encodes CDR1 DFQATT and CDR2 SNEGSKA (reference sequence). CDR3 length equals 14 residues. The V end lost 3 bases, the J end lost 1 base, and 13 bases lay between the germline ends. CDR3 residues: CSARWQTLSYEQYF. CDR3 coding DNA: TGCAGTGCTAGGTGGCAGACCCTATCCTACGAGCAGTACTTC.

The CDR3 sequence is CSARVNPNSPLHF. The CDR3 region has the DNA TGCAGTGCTAGAGTCAATCCGAATTCACCCCTCCACTTT. The V gene is TRBV20-1, the J gene TRBJ1-6; D is unresolved. The CDR3 contains 13 residues. Looked up from germline, CDR1 is DFQATT and CDR2 is SNEGSKA (reference sequence). V dropped 1 base and J dropped 7 bases, with 8 bases sitting between them.

This chain connects TRBV12-3 or TRBV12-4 to TRBJ1-6; D is undetermined. Between the trimmed V and J ends, which lost 5 bases and 8 bases, there was a span of 10 bases. The CDR3 extends over 13 amino acids. The CDR3 loop is CASSPLPHSPLHF. The CDR3 DNA reads as TGTGCCAGCAGTCCGCTCCCGCATTCACCCCTCCACTTT.

The chain uses TRBV30 and TRBJ1-2, with 9 positions matching TRBD1. CDR1 and CDR2 (germline): GTSNPN, SVGIG (reference sequence). The length of the CDR3 is 16 residues. V shed 2 bases, J shed 2 bases, and the junction held 9 bases outside the gene matches. The CDR3 here is CAWSHLQGAGNYGYTF. The DNA for the CDR3 is TGTGCCTGGAGTCACCTACAGGGGGCGGGGAACTATGGCTACACCTTC. Variable domain in full (rest from reference TRBV30 and TRBJ1-2): SQTIHQWPATLVQPVGSPLSLECTVEGTSNPNLYWYRQAAGRGLQLLFYSVGIGQISSEVPQNLSASRPQDRQFILSSKKLLLSDSGFYLCAWSHLQGAGNYGYTFGSGTRLTVV.

This clonotype is a singleton in its sample. The chain has TRBV30 and TRBJ1-2, with a tentative D call TRBD1 (5 bases). This CDR3 is built from 13 residues. V was clipped by 5 bases and J by 8 bases, with 18 bases between them. Per the germline V gene, CDR1 is GTSNPN and CDR2 is SVGIG (reference sequence). The CDR3 DNA reads TGTGCCTGGTCGAACATAGGGGCAGGCGGCTACACCTTC. Residues: CAWSNIGAGGYTF. Full variable domain (remainder filled in from reference TRBV30 and TRBJ1-2): SQTIHQWPATLVQPVGSPLSLECTVEGTSNPNLYWYRQAAGRGLQLLFYSVGIGQISSEVPQNLSASRPQDRQFILSSKKLLLSDSGFYLCAWSNIGAGGYTFGSGTRLTVV.

The rearrangement uses TRBV10-3 and TRBJ2-4; 9 nucleotides align to TRBD1. Germline loops: CDR1 ENHRY, CDR2 SYGVKD. The junction had 8 bases not matched to a gene; V was cut back by 1 base and J by 7 bases. CDR3 length: 16 amino acids. The CDR3 spells CAISELAPGTGNIQYF. The DNA of the CDR3 is TGTGCCATCAGTGAGTTAGCTCCCGGGACAGGGAACATTCAGTACTTC.

The chain carries TRBV6-5 and TRBJ2-1, with TRBD2 identical over 10 bases. The CDR3 covers 15 residues. The trim removed 5 bases at V and 6 bases at J, leaving 7 bases unmatched. CDR1 and CDR2 (germline): MNHEY, SVGAGI. The CDR3 bases are TGTGCCAGCAGTGCCCCGGCTAGCGGGAGCAATGAGCAGTTCTTC. As protein: CASSAPASGSNEQFF.

This chain connects TRBV20-1 to TRBJ2-2; D is ambiguous. CDR3 size: 14 residues. The germline V gene has CDR1 DFQATT and CDR2 SNEGSKA (reference sequence). V shed 3 bases and J shed 5 bases, with 13 bases lying between them. The CDR3 DNA reads as TGCAGTGCTAGTATCCCCGTTGGGACCGGGGAGCTGTTTTTT. The encoded protein is CSASIPVGTGELFF.

The table lists this clonotype with a few counts. The gene calls are TRBV27 and TRBJ1-6; D gene ambiguous. The CDR3 is 12 residues long. From germline, CDR1 is MNHEY and CDR2 SMNVEV (reference sequence). Trimming shortened V by 1 base and J by 7 bases, and 2 bases separated the two germline ends. CDR3 DNA sequence: TGTGCCAGCAGTTTATTAAATTCACCCCTCCACTTT. Residues: CASSLLNSPLHF.

The gene calls are TRBV24-1 and TRBJ2-3, with 7 bases fitting TRBD2. CDR1 is KGHDR and CDR2 is SFDVKD in the germline V gene. The CDR3 is 13 amino acids. V was clipped by 6 bases and J by 1 base; unmatched bases: 0. Here the CDR3 reads CATSLAGTDTQYF. CDR3 nucleotide sequence: TGTGCCACCAGTCTAGCGGGCACAGATACGCAGTATTTT.

The genes are TRBV20-1 and TRBJ2-7; tentatively, D is TRBD1 (8 bases). V was cut by 7 bases and J by 2 bases, with 18 bases left in between. CDR3 length: 14 amino acids. The germline gives CDR1 DFQATT, CDR2 SNEGSKA (reference sequence). The CDR3 is CSVKKTGGAYEQYF. The CDR3 DNA reads TGCAGTGTCAAGAAAACAGGGGGGGCCTACGAGCAGTACTTC.

The CDR3 DNA reads as TGTGCCAGCAGCCCACGGACAGGGAGGACTGAAGCTTTCTTT. It encodes CASSPRTGRTEAFF. V is TRBV9 and J is TRBJ1-1; TRBD1 agrees at 8 bases. J lost 5 bases, V lost 4 bases, and 7 bases had no gene match. Germline assignment: CDR1 SGDLS and CDR2 YYNGEE. This CDR3 comprises 14 residues.

The chain combines TRBV20-1 with TRBJ2-7; D possibly corresponds to TRBD2 (6 bases). CDR3 length equals 15 residues. The V end lost 3 bases, the J end lost 2 bases, and 17 bases lay between the germline ends. Germline V CDR1 and CDR2: DFQATT, SNEGSKA (reference sequence). For the CDR3, the DNA is TGCAGTGCTAGGGAGACAGTTCGGACTACCTACGAGCAGTACTTC. This gives the protein CSARETVRTTYEQYF.

The V call is TRBV11-3, the J call TRBJ1-2; D gene ambiguous. The germline gives CDR1 SGHNT, CDR2 YENEEA. V shed 1 base and J shed 0 bases, with 15 bases lying between them. The length of the CDR3 is 17 residues. DNA for the CDR3: TGTGCCAGCAGCTTAGTCCCCCGTGGGCCGACTAACTATGGCTACACCTTC. Translated, it gives CASSLVPRGPTNYGYTF.

This clonotype was detected only once. The chain uses TRBV28 and TRBJ1-5, with D uncertain. V lost 2 bases and J 6 bases, leaving 11 bases between the germline ends. The CDR3 covers 14 residues. The germline CDR1 and CDR2 sequences are MDHEN and SYDVKM. CDR3 residues: CASSLDLSRQPQHF. CDR3 DNA sequence: TGTGCCAGCAGTTTAGACCTCAGCCGTCAGCCCCAGCATTTT.